This TCR beta chain was found in a study of cytomegalovirus exposure and HLA in healthy donors (dated 2017 in TCRdb). About the investigation overall: An earlier analysis of a few hundred of the donors reported about 260 Gb of sequence data and around 100 million unique TCR beta sequences obtained from 180 million or so T cells. An early release covering 550 to 700 HLA-typed donors comprised approximately 290 gigabases of sequencing data and around 85 million unique TCR sequences. Of the 300 to 500 genotyped donors, 81% were placed in the genetic ancestry cluster associated with self-reported Caucasian donors. The study aimed to test whether signatures of past pathogen exposure could be identified by cataloging public T cell receptors. The T cell repertoires of several hundred subjects were profiled by immunosequencing and related to cytomegalovirus serostatus. A separate validation cohort of 100 to 150 different subjects was used in addition to the roughly 700-subject first cohort. High-throughput TCR immunosequencing, statistical association of individual TCRs with disease status, and machine learning were combined to predict cytomegalovirus infection status. A later analysis re-analyzed previously published TCR beta repertoires from 600 to 850 donors and added high-resolution HLA genotyping to study TCR occurrence patterns. Rather than drawing on any new phenotypic data, the later analysis identified candidate immune exposures from TCR beta sequences and the way those sequences occurred across donors. An earlier analysis of around 580 of the donors used high-throughput TCR beta sequencing to judge whether each TCR beta V gene segment behaved as functional or pseudogenic. Donor age, sex, ethnicity and CMV serostatus were compiled alongside the repertoire data. In a later genetic analysis, genome-wide SNP genotypes for about 65% of the roughly 700 donors were used, and that subset was treated as a discovery cohort. All discovery cohort repertoires had been generated on a single sequencing platform. HLA typing included class I and class II loci at four-digit resolution. The number of donors typed differed by locus, with roughly 620-640 for A, B, C, DRB1 and DQB1, roughly 520 for DQA1, approximately 570 for DPA1, and around 450 for DPB1. Several DR-DQ haplotypes were treated as single units for association and clustering because of strong linkage in the cohort. On average, approximately 250,000 unique TCR beta nucleotide sequences were sequenced per donor among a few hundred genotyped donors of the cohort, with approximately 18% of those sequences being non-productive.

What the work shows at the level of the full study, not this receptor alone: A few of the identified cytomegalovirus-associated TCR beta chains were confirmed in vitro to be specific for cytomegalovirus antigens. A later analysis found that most CMV-associated TCR beta chains appeared HLA-restricted, with HLA associations seemingly driven largely by CMV exposure. In a later analysis, HLA-associated TCR beta chains showed more clonal expansion and lower generation probabilities than non-associated chains that were equally common. In both the original and validation cohorts, the classifier was reported to diagnose cytomegalovirus status with high specificity and sensitivity. This cohort had only TCR beta chains sequenced, and the lack of alpha or paired-chain data limited which features could be detected. Roughly uniform sequencing depth across donors was assumed in presence/absence analyses, although this assumption may not hold. Because counts were too low, seventeen rarely observed V segments, including chromosome 9 orphons, were left out of the earlier analysis of over 550 of the donors. Most TCR sequences were seen in very few donors, while some public TCRs were found in many individuals. A cluster of highly shared sequence variants was judged likely to be a technical artifact of the sequencing pipeline. Correlated functional status among segregating V segments might reflect linkage disequilibrium, but an unknown experimental factor could not be ruled out. Some IMGT-functional V segments, including TRBV6-2 and TRBV6-3, could not be told apart with the 87-base-pair reads, so those segments were excluded. An earlier analysis of 587 of the donors showed that most TCR beta V segments appeared in productive rearrangements either about 87% or about 30% of the time, which broadly matched IMGT annotations. A total of around 150 TCR beta chains were listed by the study as associated with cytomegalovirus. According to a later genetic analysis, donors in an Asian-associated ancestry cluster had fewer N-insertions in productive TCRs than the roughly 670-donor mean. For the cohort, immune exposure information was limited to CMV serostatus. Several of the top co-occurrence clusters appeared to be linked to parvovirus B19, influenza, CMV and Epstein-Barr virus, according to a later analysis. The authors suggested that the approach could potentially be extended to other disease states and immunological phenotypes. An association between a missense DCLRE1C variant and V-gene and J-gene trimming of TCR beta chains was found in a later genetic analysis and replicated in an independent cohort. A further reported finding was that TCR beta sequences accurately predicted the HLA-A and HLA-B alleles for most subjects in the first cohort. Specific HLA alleles were associated with 15,000 to 20,000 TCR beta sequences at a false discovery rate of 0.05 in a later analysis. According to a later analysis, TCR association rates differed among HLA loci, with DRB1 alleles showing the most associated TCRs and HLA-C alleles showing the fewest. When HLA alleles, especially DR and DQ, strongly co-occurred, TCR associations were difficult to assign to individual alleles. HLA typing was unavailable for some donors at each locus, so association tests used only the typed subset.

CDR3 length: 15 amino acids, cysteine to phenylalanine. Only the CDR3 portion is preserved as DNA: 45 bases, with reading frame beginning at the first base. CDR1 and CDR2 were assigned from the germline V gene as MNHEY and SVGAGI. Trimming takes 1 base from V and 0 bases from J, and the germline ends sit 9 bases apart. The library was obtained by the immunoSEQ multiplex PCR assay. For the multiplex PCR, a mixture combining 60 forward primers for TCR Vbeta segments and 13 reverse primers for TCR Jbeta segments was used. Amplification of the CDR3 region of rearranged TCR beta genes was performed with a multiplex PCR assay on genomic DNA. Amplified TCR beta libraries were sequenced as 87-base-pair reads on the Illumina HiSeq System. In the authors' own workflow: Across the 500 to 700 repertoires, a later analysis counted tens of millions of unique TCR beta chains, 9.5 million to 13 million of which were shared by at least two donors. Raw reads were error-corrected and collapsed into unique sequences by a nearest-neighbor algorithm in which closely related sequences were merged to remove PCR and sequencing errors. To assign V, D and J gene segments, CDR3 sequences were aligned to IMGT reference sequences. Each retained sequence needed at least a six-nucleotide match to both a V gene segment and a J gene segment. Rearrangements were classified as productive when the CDR3 lacked stop codons and remained in frame with V and J, and all other rearrangements were classified as non-productive. Following IMGT convention, CDR3 was defined as the stretch from the second conserved V-encoded cysteine to the conserved J-encoded phenylalanine. The earlier analysis of 550 to 650 of the donors excluded any sequence lacking an unambiguous match to a single V gene segment. An earlier analysis of several hundred of the donors called V segments functional above 56.7% productive rearrangements and segregating when the between-donor standard deviation exceeded 5%. To diagnose cytomegalovirus status from the catalog of TCR beta chain sequences, a statistical classification framework was built. In a later analysis, TCR nucleotide sequences were compared against IMGT/GENE-DB human TR gene sequences so that V and J genes could be assigned. A later analysis assigned CDR3 sequences and most-parsimonious VDJ recombination scenarios with the TCRdist pipeline. In a later analysis, each TCR beta chain was defined by its CDR3 amino acid sequence together with its V-gene family, and reads without a unique V-gene family were excluded. As a way to deal with suspected cross-contamination and a sequencing artifact, a later analysis dropped 450 to 600 nucleotide sequences that were highly shared and had low generation probability. A later analysis calculated a clonal expansion index for each public chain from normalized within-repertoire ranks of inferred template counts. In a later analysis, generation probabilities were computed using a VDJ recombination model fitted to out-of-frame rearrangements, and the results were checked against IGoR. Hypergeometric tests were used in a later analysis to score TCR-TCR, TCR-HLA and TCR-CMV co-occurrence, with a repertoire-size bias correction applied to the TCR pairs. A later analysis estimated false discovery rates by permuting HLA or CMV assignments 20 times. A later analysis grouped co-occurring TCRs with DBSCAN, adding TCRdist sequence similarity when clustering within HLA-allele-positive subsets. Repertoires with fewer than 30,000 or more than 120,000 public chains, plus five repertoires with anomalous nucleotide sharing, were excluded from co-occurrence clustering. TCRdb stores this immuneACCESS table with in-frame sequences only. Part of the clones is absent; in the studies checked, under half of the shortfall reflects unresolved V genes, and no reason is known for the rest. The V and J calls and clone size are taken from that table; D and trimming were inferred from the DNA. In all, the sample holds approximately 210,000 clones, and 70% to 80% of those were seen once. The ten biggest clones cover around 0.42% of the sample.

Regarding this clone: The antigen it binds to is not known. Base quality data are lacking; no much larger clone is found one base away.

The cohort consisted of 670 or so healthy bone marrow donors. Cohort members were all nominally healthy when sampled, although unrecorded immune exposures were likely present. The donor tested CMV seropositive and was one of the 289 seropositive cohort members. Each donor provided a peripheral blood sample, and peripheral blood mononuclear cells were used for TCR beta sequencing. The Qiagen DNeasy Blood Extraction Kit was used to extract genomic DNA from the blood cell samples. The sample consisted of PBMCs. The TCR was taken from a male donor in good health and CMV-seropositive. The chain was built from TRBV6-5 and TRBJ1-2; tentative D gene TRBD1, with 5 bases matching. This receptor has the CDR3 CASSYFQGPNYGYTF. The bases are TGTGCCAGCAGTTACTTCCAGGGCCCTAACTATGGCTACACCTTC.